The source of this TCR beta chain is a study of Tregs in tolerant kidney transplant recipients. Across the study: Recipients received nonmyeloablative bone marrow transplants from related graft donors, with transient mixed chimerism.

Sequenced by immunoSEQ multiplex PCR; TCRdb stores in-frame clones only, minus some. Here the sample table reports some 31,000 clones. V gave up 0 bases and J gave up 3 bases, with 7 bases separating them. CDR1 SGHDT and CDR2 YYEEEE come from the germline V gene. The CDR3 runs to 14 residues. Whole-study findings and limits: Some patients' samples used different primers over time, so nucleotide sequences weren't comparable.

In regard to this clone: What it binds is not known. The missing CDR3 end, 3 residues past where the read stops, is filled in from the germline J gene.

J is TRBJ2-1 and V is TRBV5-6, with D unclear. The sequence was collected from a human donor who received a combined kidney and bone marrow transplant. The sample consisted of CD8+ T cells from blood, taken before the transplant. Here the CDR3 reads CASSLGALYNEQFF. The CDR3 DNA, read in part, is TGTGCCAGCAGCTTGGGAGCACTCTACAATGAG.